This T cell receptor beta chain was sequenced in a study of sequential checkpoint blockade in melanoma. Study information: First-line arms were nivolumab then ipilimumab, or the reverse, randomized 1:1.

The CDR3 totals 16 residues. With 7 bases clipped from V and 7 bases from J, the junction kept 15 bases outside the gene matches. The germline gives CDR1 MNHEY, CDR2 SMNVEV (reference sequence). Clones were sequenced by immunoSEQ multiplex PCR, and TCRdb holds only the in-frame ones, with some missing. The sample consists of some 22,000 clones, roughly 80% of them appearing once. The treatment: randomized to nivolumab then ipilimumab (arm A) or the reverse (arm B). Sorted cells were live CD3+CD8+, lacking CD19 and CD56, from PBMCs. The starting material was CD8+ T cells sorted from blood (inferred from file names), obtained from a patient given nivolumab and ipilimumab in sequence. The chain uses TRBV27 and TRBJ2-2; 7 nucleotides line up with TRBD2. The TCR was taken from a human donor with melanoma. CDR3 amino acids: CASNPTGRRRGGELFF. The CDR3 bases are TGTGCCAGCAATCCAACCGGGAGGAGGAGGGGCGGGGAGCTGTTTTTT.